These T cell receptor beta chains were read from a single sample in a study of T cell repertoires in aging, cancer and after chemotherapy. TCRdb reprocessed the multiplex PCR reads via MiXCR and lists one record per CDR3 protein. The profile covers fewer than 1,500 distinct CDR3 sequences, with about 30% appearing a single time and 55% to 75% taken by the ten largest. Sequenced material: blood. All receptors derive from a human donor with a solid tumor. CDR3s include the opening cysteine and the closing phenylalanine or tryptophan. A D gene is named only where the DNA matches it firmly. A row's size may be missing; if present it is once, few, many or a size class.

clone_size d_call j_call v_call cdr3_aa cdr3_nt
few . TRBJ1-3 TRBV30 CAWSVLSSGNTIYF TGTGCCTGGAGTGTACTGAGTTCTGGAAACACCATATATTTT
. TRBD1 TRBJ1-1 TRBV20-1 CSAPTNRGRNTEAFF TGCAGTGCTCCCACCAACAGGGGAAGGAACACTGAAGCTTTCTTT
. . TRBJ2-6 TRBV19 CASRSGTAGSVANVLTF TGTGCCAGTCGATCCGGGACGGCGGGGTCTGTGGCCAACGTCCTGACTTTC
few . TRBJ1-2 TRBV12-3/TRBV12-4 CASSFTGRVGYTF TGTGCCAGCAGCTTTACAGGGCGGGTCGGCTACACCTTC
medium-sized . TRBJ1-5 TRBV30 CAWKRTANQPQHF TGTGCCTGGAAGAGGACAGCTAATCAGCCCCAGCATTTT
. . TRBJ1-1 TRBV27 CASSLGRLNTEAFF TGTGCCAGCAGTCTCGGACGGTTGAACACTGAAGCTTTCTTT
once . TRBJ2-2 TRBV28 CASSPNTGELFF TGTGCCAGCAGTCCCAACACCGGGGAGCTGTTTTTT
. . TRBJ2-3 TRBV5-1 CASSLGGADTQYF TGCGCCAGCAGCTTGGGAGGCGCAGATACGCAGTATTTT
medium-sized TRBD1 TRBJ1-1 TRBV12-3/TRBV12-4 CASSPGTGGVTEAFF TGTGCCAGCAGTCCCGGGACAGGGGGCGTCACTGAAGCTTTCTTT
large . TRBJ1-2 TRBV5-6 CASSPEGDGYTF TGTGCCAGCAGCCCCGAGGGGGATGGCTACACCTTC
. . TRBJ2-1 TRBV19 CASSNNEQFF TGTGCCAGTAGTAACAATGAGCAGTTCTTC
medium-sized . TRBJ2-1 TRBV11-1 CASSLTHDYNEQFF TGTGCCAGCAGCTTAACACACGACTACAATGAGCAGTTCTTC
few . TRBJ2-3 TRBV7-9 CASSPGRDTDTQYF TGTGCCAGCAGCCCGGGCAGGGATACAGATACGCAGTATTTT
medium-sized . TRBJ1-1 TRBV28 CASSFGANTEAFF TGTGCCAGCAGTTTTGGGGCGAACACTGAAGCTTTCTTT
. . TRBJ2-5 TRBV12-3/TRBV12-4 CASTPTGPHTQYF TGTGCCAGCACTCCGACGGGGCCCCACACCCAGTACTTC
. . TRBJ1-1 TRBV6-4 CASSDTSKSTEAFF TGTGCCAGCAGTGACACCTCGAAGTCCACTGAAGCTTTCTTT
. . TRBJ1-2 TRBV12-3/TRBV12-4 CASGLRDSYGYTF TGTGCTAGTGGTTTAAGGGACTCCTATGGCTACACCTTC
. . TRBJ2-5 TRBV24-1 CATSDIAGGETQYF TGTGCCACCAGTGACATAGCCGGGGGAGAGACCCAGTACTTC
medium-sized . TRBJ2-2 TRBV12-3/TRBV12-4 CASGRGTGELFF TGTGCCAGCGGGCGGGGCACCGGGGAGCTGTTTTTT
few . TRBJ2-1 TRBV7-9 CASSFVRRVEGQFF TGTGCCAGCAGCTTTGTACGGAGGGTTGAGGGGCAGTTCTTC
. . TRBJ1-4 TRBV18 CASSGYEGHEKLFF TGTGCCAGCTCAGGGTATGAGGGGCACGAAAAACTGTTTTTT
. . TRBJ2-3 TRBV7-9 CASSPRGPDTQYF TGTGCCAGCAGCCCCAGGGGTCCAGATACGCAGTATTTT
. TRBD1 TRBJ1-3 TRBV7-6 CASSSTGGAGNTIYF TGCGCCAGCAGTTCTACAGGGGGAGCTGGAAACACCATATATTTT
. . TRBJ2-2 TRBV5-6 CASSFVVAGELFF TGTGCCAGCAGCTTCGTCGTGGCCGGGGAGCTGTTTTTT
. TRBD2 TRBJ2-3 TRBV20-1 CSAPPGLARGRDPSAKIPTQYF TGCAGTGCTCCCCCCGGACTAGCGAGAGGTAGGGACCCCAGCGCAAAGATCCCCACGCAGTATTTT
medium-sized TRBD2 TRBJ2-1 TRBV20-1 CSAGVSGVNNEQFF TGCAGTGCTGGGGTTAGCGGGGTGAACAATGAGCAGTTCTTC
few TRBD1 TRBJ2-1 TRBV24-1 CATSDLSEGAGWNEQFF TGTGCCACCAGTGATTTGAGTGAGGGGGCTGGATGGAATGAGCAGTTCTTC
medium-sized TRBD2 TRBJ2-1 TRBV12-3/TRBV12-4 CASHSGGALGEQFF TGTGCCAGTCATAGCGGGGGGGCCTTAGGCGAGCAGTTCTTC
. . TRBJ2-1 TRBV24-1 CATSVTAYEQFF TGTGCCACCAGTGTAACAGCTTATGAGCAGTTCTTC
. . TRBJ2-5 TRBV20-1 CSAWDNQGETQYF TGCAGTGCCTGGGACAACCAGGGGGAGACCCAGTACTTC
. . TRBJ2-2 TRBV19 CASSVQGAETGELFF TGTGCCAGTAGTGTACAGGGAGCGGAGACCGGGGAGCTGTTTTTT
. TRBD1 TRBJ2-3 TRBV20-1 CSADRGTDTQYF TGCAGTGCTGACAGGGGAACAGATACGCAGTATTTT
. TRBD2 TRBJ2-3 TRBV12-3/TRBV12-4 CASLNSGGASDTQYF TGTGCCAGCCTAAATAGCGGGGGGGCTTCAGATACGCAGTATTTT
large TRBD1 TRBJ1-6 TRBV30 CAWSRRDRGSPLHF TGTGCCTGGAGTCGCCGGGACAGGGGCTCACCCCTCCACTTT
. . TRBJ2-3 TRBV18 CASGGITDTQYF TGTGCCAGTGGGGGGATCACAGATACGCAGTATTTT
few TRBD2 TRBJ2-3 TRBV12-3/TRBV12-4 CASSLDARSGITDTQYF TGTGCCAGCAGTTTAGATGCTCGTAGCGGGATCACAGATACGCAGTATTTT